This T cell receptor (beta chain) comes out of a study of blood T cell repertoires in COVID-19. Overall study: Samples of COVID-19 (acute and convalescent) were obtained from the United States, Italy and Spain. In each case, the material was cDNA or gDNA derived from T cells, B-cell-depleted T cells, or PBMCs.

Trimming cost V 8 bases and J 10 bases, with 14 bases left between them. Per the germline V gene, CDR1 is MNHEY and CDR2 is SVGAGI. The CDR3 has 12 amino acids. As processed by the authors: It was from reference gene primer amplification that nucleated cell counts were estimated. The assay was immunoSEQ multiplex PCR, and TCRdb's table has in-frame clones only and misses some. V, J and clone size are those of that table, while D and trimming were read from the DNA. The sample records 250,000 to 350,000 clones, more than 70% being singletons. On this clone itself: This sample also contains other DNA sequences that code for the same CDR3.

The genes are TRBV6-5 and TRBJ1-4; D is unresolved. The TCR sequence derives from a woman younger than 45 who had recovered from COVID-19. The sequenced material came from peripheral blood. The CDR3 DNA sequence: TGTGCCAGCGCGGATGGAGCCCTAAAACTGTTTTTT. As protein: CASADGALKLFF.